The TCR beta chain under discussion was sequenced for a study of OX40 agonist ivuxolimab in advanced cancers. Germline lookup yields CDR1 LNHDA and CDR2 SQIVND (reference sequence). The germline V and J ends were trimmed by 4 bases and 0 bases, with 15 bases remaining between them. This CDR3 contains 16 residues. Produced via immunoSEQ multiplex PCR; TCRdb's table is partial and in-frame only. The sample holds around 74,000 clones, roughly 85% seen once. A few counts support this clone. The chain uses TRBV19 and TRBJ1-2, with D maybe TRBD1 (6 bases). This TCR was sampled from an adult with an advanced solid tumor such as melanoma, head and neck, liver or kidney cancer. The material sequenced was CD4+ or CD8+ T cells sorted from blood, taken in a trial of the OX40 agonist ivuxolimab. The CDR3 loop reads CASSRDILTANYGYTF. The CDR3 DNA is TGTGCCAGTAGTAGGGACATACTGACAGCTAACTATGGCTACACCTTC.